The 20 T cell receptor beta chains below were found in one sample sequenced in a study of cytotoxic CD8 clonotypes in ibrutinib-treated CLL. Data came from immunoSEQ multiplex PCR; TCRdb stores just in-frame clones and leaves some out. The sample has some 170,000 clones, about 88% seen once. This sample comprised PBMCs, obtained at disease progression, from a patient treated with ibrutinib. These receptors were obtained from a human donor with chronic lymphocytic leukemia.

The chain has TRBV19 and TRBJ2-7, with 15 nucleotides matching TRBD2. After removal of 3 bases from V and 2 bases from J, the junction contained 2 bases not matched to a gene. The germline CDR1 and CDR2 sequences are LNHDA and SQIVND (reference sequence). The CDR3 loop spans 16 amino acids. The CDR3 spells CASSIGTSGRTYEQYF. DNA of the CDR3: TGTGCCAGTAGTATCGGGACTAGCGGGAGGACCTACGAGCAGTACTTC.

The chain joins TRBV7-9 to TRBJ1-4; D unclear. CDR1 is SEHNR and CDR2 is FQNEAQ in the germline V gene (reference sequence). The CDR3 totals 15 residues. V shed 0 bases and J shed 8 bases, with 13 bases lying between them. The CDR3 spells CASSLARPVEEKLFF. In DNA, the CDR3 is TGTGCCAGCAGCTTAGCGCGGCCAGTGGAGGAAAAACTGTTTTTT.

The V call is TRBV14, the J call TRBJ1-1; no reliable D call. V shed 2 bases and J shed 1 base, with 5 bases lying between them. The CDR3 contains 13 residues. Germline lookup yields CDR1 SGHDN and CDR2 FVKESK. CDR3 DNA: TGTGCCAGCAGCCAAACGAGGAACACTGAAGCTTTCTTT. Its translation: CASSQTRNTEAFF. Full variable domain (missing parts from reference TRBV14 and TRBJ1-1): EAGVTQFPSHSVIEKGQTVTLRCDPISGHDNLYWYRRVMGKEIKFLLHFVKESKQDESGMPNNRFLAERTGGTYSTLKVQPAELEDSGVYFCASSQTRNTEAFFGQGTRLTVV.

DNA of the CDR3: TGTGCCAGCAGCTTAGAGATCCGGGGCAAAGATACGCAGTATTTT. Its translation is CASSLEIRGKDTQYF. The chain carries TRBV7-7 and TRBJ2-3; D tentatively fits TRBD1 or TRBD2 (5 bases each). This CDR3 spans 15 amino acids. V gave up 1 base and J gave up 5 bases, with 13 bases separating them. Germline-derived CDR1 and CDR2 are SSHAT and FNYEAQ (reference sequence).

This chain connects TRBV7-9 to TRBJ1-2; 8 bases line up with TRBD1. The CDR3 is 13 residues long. With V trimmed by 3 bases and J by 6 bases, 3 bases remained unmatched. Germline loops: CDR1 SEHNR, CDR2 FQNEAQ (reference sequence). The CDR3 spells CASSLDREDGYTF. The CDR3, as DNA: TGTGCCAGCAGCTTGGACAGGGAGGATGGCTACACCTTC.

This chain uses TRBV5-6 with TRBJ2-4, with D possibly being TRBD1 or TRBD2 (5 bases each). In germline, CDR1 is SGHDT, CDR2 YYEEEE. This CDR3 spans 13 amino acids. V was clipped by 4 bases and J by 2 bases, with 7 bases between them. The CDR3 region is CASSGGTKNIQYF. As DNA, the CDR3 is TGTGCCAGCAGCGGGGGTACCAAAAACATTCAGTACTTC.

The chain employs TRBV14 and TRBJ1-1, with a tentative D call TRBD1 (5 bases). The CDR3 loop spans 14 amino acids. Germline CDR1 SGHDN, CDR2 FVKESK. V was trimmed by 4 bases and J by 1 base, leaving 10 bases between them. CDR3 protein: CASSRPGTNTEAFF. The CDR3 DNA is TGTGCCAGCAGCCGACCAGGGACGAACACTGAAGCTTTCTTT.

The genes are TRBV29-1 and TRBJ2-2; the match to TRBD1 covers 8 bases. Germline values: CDR1 SQVTM, CDR2 ANQGSEA. The V segment lost 7 bases and the J segment 6 bases; nucleotides outside the gene matches: 7. This CDR3 contains 13 residues. CDR3 amino acids: CSGQGIRAGELFF. The CDR3 region has the DNA TGCAGCGGACAGGGGATTAGGGCCGGGGAGCTGTTTTTT.

This sequence joins TRBV29-1 and TRBJ1-1; possibly TRBD1 for D (5 bases). V shed 6 bases and J shed 1 base, with 9 bases lying between them. This CDR3 is built from 12 residues. Germline loops: CDR1 SQVTM, CDR2 ANQGSEA. The CDR3 DNA follows: TGCAGCGTGGCCCAGGGGAACACTGAAGCTTTCTTT. This gives the protein CSVAQGNTEAFF.

This chain's CDR3 is CASRLALGQGTTQPQHF. CDR3 bases: TGTGCAAGTCGCTTAGCGTTAGGGCAGGGGACCACCCAGCCCCAGCATTTT. The chain joins TRBV12-2 to TRBJ1-5; no DNA check was done on the table's D call, TRBD1. TRBV12-2 is shown as a pseudogene. The CDR3 sequence is 17 residues long.

The chain has TRBV6-5 and TRBJ2-7; weak D call: TRBD2 (7 bases). The germline gives CDR1 MNHEY, CDR2 SVGAGI. The CDR3 contains 15 residues. V was cut by 8 bases and J by 5 bases, with 22 bases left in between. The CDR3 DNA follows: TGTGCCAGCCGCGAGGGGCGGGGGCGGACCCACGAGCAGTACTTC. Translation: CASREGRGRTHEQYF.

This chain joins TRBV7-9 and TRBJ2-7; TRBD2 aligns across 9 bases. CDR1 is SEHNR and CDR2 is FQNEAQ in the germline V gene (reference sequence). This CDR3 spans 16 amino acids. V gave up 1 base and J gave up 0 bases; unmatched junction bases: 4. This chain's CDR3 is CASSLGGGRVSYEQYF. DNA of the CDR3: TGTGCCAGCAGCTTAGGCGGCGGGAGGGTCTCCTACGAGCAGTACTTC.

The V call is TRBV15, the J call TRBJ1-3; 8 nucleotides align to TRBD1. Germline CDR1 LNHNV, CDR2 YYDKDF (reference sequence). The CDR3 contains 20 residues. V lost 2 bases, J lost 0 bases, and 15 bases stayed unmatched. CDR3 in amino acids: CATSRSTGGQGTRSGNTIYF. The CDR3 DNA sequence: TGTGCCACCAGCAGAAGTACAGGAGGACAGGGAACTCGCTCTGGAAACACCATATATTTT.

This rearrangement joins TRBV7-3 to TRBJ2-1; 14 bases agree with TRBD2. The V gene's germline CDR1 is SGHTA and CDR2 FQGTGA. The CDR3 totals 14 residues. V was clipped by 10 bases and J by 7 bases; unmatched bases: 6. The CDR3 here is CATRLAGGPNEQFF. The CDR3 DNA reads TGTGCCACCAGACTAGCGGGAGGGCCAAATGAGCAGTTCTTC.

This chain joins TRBV7-9 and TRBJ2-7; D not certain. Deletions cut 0 bases from V and 6 bases from J, with 9 bases between. CDR3 length: 13 amino acids. Germline assignment: CDR1 SEHNR and CDR2 FQNEAQ (reference sequence). In DNA, the CDR3 is TGTGCCAGCAGCTTAGCGGGCGATGGCGAGCAGTACTTC. Translating gives CASSLAGDGEQYF.

The chain joins TRBV6-5 to TRBJ2-1; D gene uncertain. V lost 4 bases to trimming and J lost 0 bases, with 13 bases between them. The V gene's germline CDR1 is MNHEY and CDR2 SVGAGI. The CDR3 consists of 16 residues. The CDR3 is CASSSRGSSSYNEQFF. The DNA for the CDR3 is TGTGCCAGCAGTTCCCGTGGGTCAAGCTCCTACAATGAGCAGTTCTTC.

V is TRBV9 and J is TRBJ2-5; TRBD2 is a possible D gene (6 bases). V was cut by 0 bases and J by 7 bases, with 19 bases left in between. The germline gives CDR1 SGDLS, CDR2 YYNGEE. This CDR3 is 16 amino acids long. The CDR3 spells CASSVEGGIITSTQYF. CDR3 nucleotides: TGTGCCAGCAGCGTAGAAGGAGGGATCATTACCTCGACCCAGTACTTC.

The CDR3 here is CASSSLRGTSGINEQFF. In DNA, the CDR3 is TGTGCCAGCAGCTCGTTACGCGGGACTAGCGGGATAAATGAGCAGTTCTTC. The chain couples TRBV5-8 to TRBJ2-1, with TRBD2 matching over 13 bases. Germline CDR1 and CDR2: SGHTS and YDEGEE. The CDR3 totals 17 residues. V shed 3 bases, J shed 7 bases, and the junction held 10 bases outside the gene matches.

This clone was seen a single time. The gene calls are TRBV19 and TRBJ2-2; tentatively, D is TRBD1 (6 bases). Germline V lookup: CDR1 LNHDA, CDR2 SQIVND (reference sequence). V lost 2 bases and J lost 5, with 12 bases in between. The CDR3 is 15 residues long. This CDR3 reads CASSISGGRTGELFF. CDR3 nucleotides: TGTGCCAGTAGTATATCTGGGGGCCGGACCGGGGAGCTGTTTTTT.

This chain joins TRBV19 and TRBJ1-2; D call uncertain. There are 13 residues in the CDR3. Germline V gene lookup returns CDR1 LNHDA and CDR2 SQIVND (reference sequence). Trimming removed 6 bases from V and 7 bases from J, with 15 bases in between. The CDR3 DNA sequence: TGTGCCAGTAGCTTCTTTACGGGCGGTGGCTACACCTTC. Translated, it gives CASSFFTGGGYTF. The full variable domain, rest sourced from reference TRBV19 and TRBJ1-2, is DGGITQSPKYLFRKEGQNVTLSCEQNLNHDAMYWYRQDPGQGLRLIYYSQIVNDFQKGDIAEGYSVSREKKESFPLTVTSAQKNPTAFYLCASSFFTGGGYTFGSGTRLTVV.